One and the same sample provided the 4 T cell receptor beta chains below, sequenced in a study of blood T cell repertoires in COVID-19. Method: immunoSEQ multiplex PCR; TCRdb's copy keeps in-frame clones and lacks some. The data contain 150,000 to 200,000 clones, under 90% of them singletons. Sequencing was performed on PBMCs or T cells enriched from blood (not recorded which). The receptors originated from a man in his fifties or sixties who had recovered from COVID-19.

The V gene is TRBV2, the J gene TRBJ1-6; D unclear. The CDR3 length is 14 residues. Germline V gene lookup returns CDR1 SNHLY and CDR2 FYNNEI. V was clipped by 3 bases and J by 6 bases, with 9 bases between them. The CDR3 sequence: CASSDRSFNSPLHF. CDR3 DNA: TGTGCCAGCAGTGACCGGTCGTTTAATTCACCCCTCCACTTT.

This clone has a handful of counts. The genes are TRBV7-8 and TRBJ2-7; the D gene is possibly TRBD2 (5 bases). This CDR3 is 14 amino acids long. V lost 2 bases to trimming and J lost 1 base, with 9 bases between them. Germline V gene sequence: CDR1 SGHVS, CDR2 FQNEAQ. In nucleotides, the CDR3 is TGTGCCAGCAGCTTACCAGGCGGGTCCTACGAGCAGTACTTC. It encodes CASSLPGGSYEQYF.

This CDR3 is CASSLYGARSTEAFF. Written as DNA, the CDR3 is TGTGCCAGCAGCTTATATGGGGCTCGTAGCACTGAAGCTTTCTTT. The chain has TRBV11-2 and TRBJ1-1; TRBD1 might be the D (5 bases). The CDR3 has 15 amino acids. V was clipped by 2 bases and J by 4 bases, with 14 bases between them. Germline V gene lookup returns CDR1 SGHAT and CDR2 FQNNGV.

V and J are TRBV7-2 and TRBJ2-5; 13 bases line up with TRBD2. The CDR3 covers 17 residues. Germline assignment: CDR1 SGHTA and CDR2 FQGNSA. Germline trimming cut 3 bases from V and 6 bases from J; bases unmatched to any gene: 10. In nucleotides, the CDR3 is TGTGCCAGCAGCTTCGGCTCCACTAGCGGGGGGGCAAAGACCCAGTACTTC. Encoded protein: CASSFGSTSGGAKTQYF.